Shown below are 12 T cell receptor beta chains from a single sample sequenced in a study of T cells in Graves' hyperthyroidism and ophthalmopathy. Researchers amplified the TCR beta CDR3 regions from RNA transcripts. The HTBI set primed first-round TCR CDR3 RT-PCR. In TCRdb, the multiplex PCR reads were re-called with MiXCR into one record per CDR3 protein. Of 640,000 or so distinct CDR3 sequences listed, roughly 15% were seen once; the top ten hold around 4%. The sample was blood. All receptors derive from a woman aged 40 to 50 with Graves' ophthalmopathy.

This clonotype was observed many times. The chain combines TRBV6-1 with TRBJ1-5, with D maybe TRBD1 (6 bases). The CDR3 has 14 amino acids. V lost 6 bases, J lost 6 bases, and 15 bases lay in between. The germline CDR1 and CDR2 sequences are MNHNS and SASEGT. CDR3 coding DNA: TGTGCCAGCAGCGAGGACAGACCATCTCAGCCCCAGCATTTT. Its protein is CASSEDRPSQPQHF.

This chain uses TRBV28 with TRBJ1-5, with D possibly TRBD1 on 6 matching bases. CDR1 is MDHEN, CDR2 SYDVKM, per germline. V lost 7 bases, J lost 0 bases, and 10 bases lay in between. CDR3 length equals 14 residues. The CDR3 DNA sequence: TGTGCCAGCAACAGGGCAAATAGCAATCAGCCCCAGCATTTT. Translation gives CASNRANSNQPQHF.

This clonotype appeared many times. The V call is TRBV6-5, the J call TRBJ2-5; D not resolved. V was shortened by 2 bases and J by 4 bases, with 14 bases between the two germline ends. The CDR3 contains 15 residues. Germline-derived CDR1 and CDR2 are MNHEY and SVGAGI. CDR3 DNA sequence: TGTGCCAGCAGTTACACCTATACATGGCGAGAGACCCAGTACTTC. It specifies CASSYTYTWRETQYF.

This clonotype came up a few times. V and J are TRBV15 and TRBJ1-3; D is undetermined. The CDR3 sequence is 18 residues long. Germline CDR1 LNHNV, CDR2 YYDKDF (reference sequence). Trimming left V 0 bases short and J 0 bases short, with 15 bases between. The CDR3 is CATSRETGLWSSGNTIYF. CDR3 bases: TGTGCCACCAGCAGAGAAACGGGCCTCTGGAGCTCTGGAAACACCATATATTTT.

This clonotype came up many times. The chain has TRBV11-2 and TRBJ2-2; D is ambiguous. The CDR3 length is 16 residues. Germline values: CDR1 SGHAT, CDR2 FQNNGV. The V and J ends lost 4 bases and 7 bases respectively, with 19 bases between them. CDR3 amino acids: CASSWPPQEQGGELFF. DNA for the CDR3: TGTGCCAGCAGCTGGCCCCCGCAGGAACAAGGCGGGGAGCTGTTTTTT.

This clonotype was detected ten times or more. The gene calls are TRBV27 and TRBJ2-7; D is undetermined. Trimming removed 7 bases from V and 1 base from J, with 14 bases in between. CDR1 is MNHEY, CDR2 SMNVEV, per germline (reference sequence). CDR3 length: 14 residues. CDR3 residues: CASKTMSQSYEQYF. The CDR3 DNA reads as TGTGCCAGCAAAACTATGTCCCAATCCTACGAGCAGTACTTC.

A remark on this clonotype: This may come from a read error, since a much larger clone is one base off. The V and J genes are TRBV6-1 and TRBJ2-2, with D perhaps assigned TRBD1 or TRBD2 (5 bases each). Per the germline V gene, CDR1 is MNHNS and CDR2 is SASEGT. The CDR3 extends over 15 amino acids. V lost 6 bases and J 5 bases, leaving 16 bases between the germline ends. CDR3 loop: CASRTEFEGTGELFF. CDR3 DNA sequence: TGTGCCAGCAGAACGGAGTTTGAGGGGACCGGGGAGCTGTTTTTT.

This clonotype has a count of ten or more. V and J are TRBV20-1 and TRBJ2-7, with D possibly matching TRBD1 (6 bases). From germline, CDR1 is DFQATT and CDR2 SNEGSKA (reference sequence). The CDR3 loop spans 13 amino acids. Deletions cut 5 bases from V and 5 bases from J, with 16 bases between. CDR3 in DNA: TGCAGTGCTCGGCTACAGGGTAACCACGAGCAGTACTTC. Protein sequence: CSARLQGNHEQYF.

The table lists this clonotype with many counts. The rearrangement links TRBV7-3 to TRBJ2-7; D may be TRBD2 (6 bases). Looked up from germline, CDR1 is SGHTA and CDR2 is FQGTGA. The CDR3 runs to 14 residues. Trimming cost V 5 bases and J 1 base, with 12 bases left between them. This CDR3 is CASSAIADSYEQYF. In DNA form, the CDR3 reads TGTGCCAGCAGCGCAATAGCGGATTCCTACGAGCAGTACTTC. The full variable domain, its missing parts supplied by reference TRBV7-3 and TRBJ2-7, is GAGVSQTPSNKVTEKGKYVELRCDPISGHTALYWYRQSLGQGPEFLIYFQGTGAADDSGLPNDRFFAVRPEGSVSTLKIQRTERGDSAVYLCASSAIADSYEQYFGPGTRLTVT.

The sample holds many counts of this clonotype. J is TRBJ1-2 and V is TRBV29-1; D remains ambiguous. V was clipped by 4 bases and J by 4 bases, with 10 bases between them. Germline V CDR1 and CDR2: SQVTM, ANQGSEA. The CDR3 contains 12 residues. In DNA form, the CDR3 reads TGCAGCGTTGTCACGGATACCTATGGCTACACCTTC. It yields the protein CSVVTDTYGYTF.

This clonotype was recorded at least ten times. This chain uses TRBV6-1 with TRBJ1-1; unclear D gene. CDR1 is MNHNS and CDR2 is SASEGT in the germline V gene. The CDR3 length is 13 residues. V dropped 9 bases and J dropped 1 base, with 12 bases sitting between them. CDR3 region: CASTGWGNTEAFF. Here the CDR3 DNA reads TGTGCCAGTACCGGGTGGGGGAACACTGAAGCTTTCTTT.

This clonotype was found a few times. This chain links TRBV5-6 with TRBJ1-2; possibly TRBD1 for D (5 bases). The germline V gene encodes CDR1 SGHDT and CDR2 YYEEEE. Trimming cost V 5 bases and J 3 bases, with 11 bases left between them. The CDR3 is made up of 13 amino acids. The CDR3 DNA reads TGTGCCAGCAGGAAGACAGCAGACTATGGCTACACCTTC. This codes for CASRKTADYGYTF.